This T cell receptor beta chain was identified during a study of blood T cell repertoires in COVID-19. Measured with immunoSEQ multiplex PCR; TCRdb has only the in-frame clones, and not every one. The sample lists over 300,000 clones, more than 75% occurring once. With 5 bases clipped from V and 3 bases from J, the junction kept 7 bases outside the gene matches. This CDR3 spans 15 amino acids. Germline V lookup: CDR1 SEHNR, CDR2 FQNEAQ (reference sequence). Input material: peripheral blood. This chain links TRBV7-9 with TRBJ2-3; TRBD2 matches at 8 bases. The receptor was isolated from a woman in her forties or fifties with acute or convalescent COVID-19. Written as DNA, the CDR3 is TGTGCCAGCAGCCCCAGACTAGCGTTAACAGATACGCAGTATTTT. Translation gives CASSPRLALTDTQYF.